A single sample gave rise to the 15 T cell receptor beta chains below, sequenced in a study of blood T cell repertoires in COVID-19. Repertoires were generated with immunoSEQ multiplex PCR, while TCRdb's copy carries only in-frame clones and drops some. The profile shows around 140,000 clones, around three quarters of them singletons. The sequenced sample consisted of peripheral blood. These TCRs come from a man aged 45-60 years with acute or convalescent COVID-19.

This chain connects TRBV7-2 to TRBJ2-2; TRBD2 agrees at 7 bases. This CDR3 is 15 amino acids long. Germline lookup yields CDR1 SGHTA and CDR2 FQGNSA. Trimming cost V 2 bases and J 1 base; bases outside gene matches: 1. The CDR3, as DNA: TGTGCCAGCAGCTTAACGGGGGGGAACACCGGGGAGCTGTTTTTT. Protein: CASSLTGGNTGELFF.

The gene calls are TRBV30 and TRBJ2-5; 12 bases match TRBD2. Germline CDR1 is GTSNPN and CDR2 is SVGIG (reference sequence). V gave up 5 bases and J gave up 5 bases; unmatched junction bases: 6. The length of the CDR3 is 14 residues. The CDR3 protein is CAWDLAGGHETQYF. The CDR3 DNA reads as TGTGCCTGGGACCTAGCGGGGGGGCACGAGACCCAGTACTTC.

This clone has a single count. V gene TRBV15 combines with J gene TRBJ1-1; D might be TRBD1 (6 bases). The CDR3 is 15 amino acids. CDR1 and CDR2 (germline): LNHNV, YYDKDF (reference sequence). The ends were cut back, 0 bases at V and 6 bases at J, with 14 bases in the middle. This chain's CDR3 is CATSREAGAPSEAFF. The CDR3 region has the DNA TGTGCCACCAGCAGAGAGGCAGGGGCCCCCTCTGAAGCTTTCTTT.

The J gene is TRBJ2-1, the V gene TRBV29-1, with 10 nucleotides matching TRBD2. Per the germline V gene, CDR1 is SQVTM and CDR2 is ANQGSEA. The length of the CDR3 is 14 residues. V was clipped by 4 bases and J by 8 bases; unmatched bases: 8. The CDR3 DNA reads as TGCAGCGTTGGAGCGGGGGGGCCGGCCTATGAGCAGTTCTTC. Residues: CSVGAGGPAYEQFF.

The rearrangement joins TRBV7-2 to TRBJ2-5, with 14 bases aligning to TRBD2. Germline assignment: CDR1 SGHTA and CDR2 FQGNSA. V was clipped by 5 bases and J by 7 bases; unmatched bases: 6. The CDR3 extends over 15 amino acids. The CDR3, as DNA: TGTGCCAGCAGCGGGACTAGCGGGGGTCTAGGGACCCAGTACTTC. Translated, it gives CASSGTSGGLGTQYF.

The CDR3 reads CASTGRGGSNEKLFF. Here the CDR3 DNA reads TGTGCCAGCACCGGTCGTGGCGGATCTAATGAAAAACTGTTTTTT. This chain uses TRBV2 with TRBJ1-4, with D uncertain. The length of the CDR3 is 15 residues. Trimming cost V 7 bases and J 3 bases, with 15 bases left between them. Germline-derived CDR1 and CDR2 are SNHLY and FYNNEI. Drawing the rest from reference TRBV2 and TRBJ1-4, the complete variable domain is EPEVTQTPSHQVTQMGQEVILRCVPISNHLYFYWYRQILGQKVEFLVSFYNNEISEKSEIFDDQFSVERPDGSNFTLKIRSTKLEDSAMYFCASTGRGGSNEKLFFGSGTQLSVL.

The CDR3 bases are TGTGCCAGCAGCTTCACCGGTGTCAGGGTTTTCTTC. It encodes CASSFTGVRVFF. V and J are TRBV5-6 and TRBJ2-1, with D maybe TRBD1 (5 bases). V gave up 2 bases and J gave up 16 bases, with 16 bases separating them. This CDR3 spans 12 amino acids. Germline V gene sequence: CDR1 SGHDT, CDR2 YYEEEE.

This clone appeared a single time. The chain uses TRBV7-8 and TRBJ1-6; 8 bases fit TRBD1. There are 15 residues in the CDR3. Germline CDR1 reads SGHVS; CDR2 reads FQNEAQ. Germline trimming cut 1 base from V and 9 bases from J; bases unmatched to any gene: 5. This CDR3 reads CASSLGQGAFSPLHF. In nucleotides, the CDR3 is TGTGCCAGCAGCTTAGGTCAGGGGGCTTTTTCACCCCTCCACTTT. The full variable domain, completed using reference TRBV7-8 and TRBJ1-6, is GAGVSQSPRYKVAKRGQDVALRCDPISGHVSLFWYQQALGQGPEFLTYFQNEAQLDKSGLPSDRFFAERPEGSVSTLKIQRTQQEDSAVYLCASSLGQGAFSPLHFGNGTRLTVT.

The V call is TRBV5-1, the J call TRBJ2-7, with 9 positions matching TRBD1. The CDR3 has 14 amino acids. V lost 6 bases to trimming and J lost 2 bases; unmatched junction nucleotides: 6. Germline lookup yields CDR1 SGHRS and CDR2 YFSETQ. CDR3 amino acids: CASTTRDRAYEQYV. The CDR3 DNA sequence: TGCGCCAGCACTACCCGGGACAGGGCCTACGAGCAGTACGTC.

The V and J genes are TRBV5-1 and TRBJ2-5; the D gene is possibly TRBD2 (6 bases). With 1 base removed from V and 0 bases from J, the gap between germline ends came to 16 bases. There are 17 residues in the CDR3. Germline V gene lookup returns CDR1 SGHRS and CDR2 YFSETQ. CDR3 nucleotides: TGCGCCAGCAGCTTGCTGGCGGGGCCTCCGTACCAAGAGACCCAGTACTTC. This sequence encodes CASSLLAGPPYQETQYF.

The genes are TRBV6-2 or TRBV6-3 and TRBJ2-5, with 9 positions matching TRBD2. The junction had 4 bases not matched to a gene; V was cut back by 1 base and J by 4 bases. CDR1 and CDR2 from the germline V gene are MNHEY and SVGEGT. The CDR3 totals 15 residues. The CDR3 DNA sequence: TGTGCCAGCAGTTACTTAGCGGGGGAAGGAGAGACCCAGTACTTC. This translates into CASSYLAGEGETQYF.

The V call is TRBV7-6, the J call TRBJ2-3; possibly TRBD1 for D (6 bases). CDR1 and CDR2 (germline): SGHVS, FNYEAQ. V lost 3 bases to trimming and J lost 2 bases, with 9 bases between them. The CDR3 consists of 14 residues. The CDR3 is CASSFWGLTDTQYF. The CDR3, as DNA: TGTGCCAGCAGCTTTTGGGGGCTCACAGATACGCAGTATTTT.

This chain connects TRBV5-1 to TRBJ2-7; 7 nucleotides align to TRBD1. CDR3 size: 15 residues. Per germline, CDR1 SGHRS and CDR2 YFSETQ. After removal of 2 bases from V and 3 bases from J, the junction contained 8 bases not matched to a gene. The CDR3 here is CASSFPSTGIYEQYF. CDR3 sequence (DNA): TGCGCCAGCAGCTTTCCTTCGACAGGGATCTACGAGCAGTACTTC. Full variable domain (missing parts from reference TRBV5-1 and TRBJ2-7): KAGVTQTPRYLIKTRGQQVTLSCSPISGHRSVSWYQQTPGQGLQFLFEYFSETQRNKGNFPGRFSGRQFSNSRSEMNVSTLELGDSALYLCASSFPSTGIYEQYFGPGTRLTVT.

The chain joins TRBV7-2 to TRBJ2-3, with 10 nucleotides matching TRBD2. Trimming took 5 bases from V and 8 from J; bases not matched to a gene: 7. Germline V gene lookup returns CDR1 SGHTA and CDR2 FQGNSA. This CDR3 contains 14 residues. CDR3 sequence (DNA): TGTGCCAGCAGCAAAGAGCGGGGGGGCGGTACGCAGTATTTT. Its protein is CASSKERGGGTQYF. Filled out from reference TRBV7-2 and TRBJ2-3, the complete variable domain reads GAGVSQSPSNKVTEKGKDVELRCDPISGHTALYWYRQSLGQGLEFLIYFQGNSAPDKSGLPSDRFSAERTGGSVSTLTIQRTQQEDSAVYLCASSKERGGGTQYFGPGTRLTVL.

This clone was seen at least ten times. The chain links TRBV7-3 to TRBJ1-5; 8 bases match TRBD1. J was trimmed by 9 bases and V by 5 bases; bases with no gene match: 6. The CDR3 is made up of 13 amino acids. Per the germline V gene, CDR1 is SGHTA and CDR2 is FQGTGA. The CDR3 bases are TGTGCCAGCAGCGAAGGACAGGGCAGGCCCCAGCATTTT. Translating it yields CASSEGQGRPQHF. The full variable domain, rest sourced from reference TRBV7-3 and TRBJ1-5, is GAGVSQTPSNKVTEKGKYVELRCDPISGHTALYWYRQSLGQGPEFLIYFQGTGAADDSGLPNDRFFAVRPEGSVSTLKIQRTERGDSAVYLCASSEGQGRPQHFGDGTRLSIL.